This T cell receptor (beta chain) was identified in a study of blood T cells in healthy people across ages. For the second PCR, which ran for about 6 to 12 cycles, a sample-barcoded 5' primer and a J-beta primer mix were used. One entry per CDR3 protein, called by TCRdb with MiXCR from the 5' RACE reads. This sample yields 500,000 to 700,000 distinct CDR3 sequences, of which approximately 30% are seen a single time; around a sixth belongs to the top ten. Germline CDR1 reads MNHEY; CDR2 reads SVGEGT. This CDR3 region has 16 residues. The receptor comes from a woman of 80 years or more in good health. V usage is TRBV6-2 or TRBV6-3 and J usage is TRBJ2-4; unclear D gene. The J call may be mistaken, given a closer DNA end match to TRBJ2-7. The sequenced material came from blood. This CDR3 reads CASSYSKGRFYDEQYF. The CDR3 nucleotides read TGTGCCAGCAGTTACTCGAAGGGTCGCTTCTACGACGAGCAGTACTTC.